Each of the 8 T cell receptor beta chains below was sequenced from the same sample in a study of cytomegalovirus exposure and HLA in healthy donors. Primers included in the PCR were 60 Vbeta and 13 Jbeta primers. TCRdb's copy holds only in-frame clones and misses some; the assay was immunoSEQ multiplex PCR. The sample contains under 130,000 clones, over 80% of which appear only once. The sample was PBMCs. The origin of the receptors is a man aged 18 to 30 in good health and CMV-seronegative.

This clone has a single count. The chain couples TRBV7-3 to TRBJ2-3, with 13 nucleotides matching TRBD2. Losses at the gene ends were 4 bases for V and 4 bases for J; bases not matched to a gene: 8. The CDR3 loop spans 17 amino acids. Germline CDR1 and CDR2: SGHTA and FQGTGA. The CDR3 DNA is TGTGCCAGCAGCTCCCGACCTACTAGCGGGAGGGCAGATACGCAGTATTTT. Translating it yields CASSSRPTSGRADTQYF.

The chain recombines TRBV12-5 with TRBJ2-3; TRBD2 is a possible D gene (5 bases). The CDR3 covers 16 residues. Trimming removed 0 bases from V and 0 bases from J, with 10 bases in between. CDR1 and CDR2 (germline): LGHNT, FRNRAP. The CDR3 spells CASGLVGRTSTDTQYF. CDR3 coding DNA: TGTGCTAGTGGTTTGGTTGGGCGGACTAGCACAGATACGCAGTATTTT.

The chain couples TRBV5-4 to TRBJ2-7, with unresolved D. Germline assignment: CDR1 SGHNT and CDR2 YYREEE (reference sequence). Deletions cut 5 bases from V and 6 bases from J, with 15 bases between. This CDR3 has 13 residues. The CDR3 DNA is TGTGCCAGCAGTCTCAAGGAGCTCCGCGAGCAGTACTTC. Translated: CASSLKELREQYF.

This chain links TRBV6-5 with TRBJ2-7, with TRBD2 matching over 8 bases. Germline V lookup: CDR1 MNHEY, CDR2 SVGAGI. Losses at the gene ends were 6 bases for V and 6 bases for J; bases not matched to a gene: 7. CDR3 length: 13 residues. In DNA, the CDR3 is TGTGCCAGCAGCAGAGCGGGAGAGGGCGAGCAGTACTTC. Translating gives CASSRAGEGEQYF.

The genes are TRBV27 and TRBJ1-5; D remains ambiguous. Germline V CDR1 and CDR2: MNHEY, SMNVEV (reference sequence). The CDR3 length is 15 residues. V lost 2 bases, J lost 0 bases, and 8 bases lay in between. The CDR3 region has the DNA TGTGCCAGCAGTTTAACCAGAGGTAGCAATCAGCCCCAGCATTTT. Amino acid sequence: CASSLTRGSNQPQHF.

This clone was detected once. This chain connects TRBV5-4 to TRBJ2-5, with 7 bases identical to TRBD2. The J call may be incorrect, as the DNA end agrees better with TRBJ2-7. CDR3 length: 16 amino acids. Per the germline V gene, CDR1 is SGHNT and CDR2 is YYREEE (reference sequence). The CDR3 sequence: CASSSPSGTTPYEQYF. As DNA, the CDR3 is TGTGCCAGCAGCTCCCCAAGCGGGACTACCCCCTACGAGCAGTACTTC.

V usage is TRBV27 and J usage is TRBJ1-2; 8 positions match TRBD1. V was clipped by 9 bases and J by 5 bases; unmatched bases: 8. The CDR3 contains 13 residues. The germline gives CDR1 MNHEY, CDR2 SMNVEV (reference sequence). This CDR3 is CASKGQASYGYTF. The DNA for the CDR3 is TGTGCCAGTAAGGGACAGGCCTCTTATGGCTACACCTTC.

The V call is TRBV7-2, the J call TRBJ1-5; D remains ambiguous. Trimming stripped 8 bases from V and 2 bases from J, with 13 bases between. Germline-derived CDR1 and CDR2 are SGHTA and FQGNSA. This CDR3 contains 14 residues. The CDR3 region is CASALRVGNQPQHF. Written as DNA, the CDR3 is TGTGCCAGCGCTTTGAGGGTGGGCAATCAGCCCCAGCATTTT.